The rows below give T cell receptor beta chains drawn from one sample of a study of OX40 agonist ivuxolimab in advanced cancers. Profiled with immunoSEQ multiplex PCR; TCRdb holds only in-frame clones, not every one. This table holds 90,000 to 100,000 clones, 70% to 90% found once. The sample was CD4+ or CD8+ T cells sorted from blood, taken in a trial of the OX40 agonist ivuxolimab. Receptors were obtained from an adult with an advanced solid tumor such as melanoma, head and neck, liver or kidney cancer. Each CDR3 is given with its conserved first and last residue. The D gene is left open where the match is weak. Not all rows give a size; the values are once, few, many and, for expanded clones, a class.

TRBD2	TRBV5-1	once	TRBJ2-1	CASSQGLAGGEQFF	TGCGCCAGCAGCCAAGGACTAGCGGGAGGTGAGCAGTTCTTC
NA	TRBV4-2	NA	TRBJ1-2	CASSRTLPVPGALGGYTF	TGTGCCAGCAGTCGCACCCTGCCTGTCCCGGGGGCGTTGGGGGGCTACACCTTC
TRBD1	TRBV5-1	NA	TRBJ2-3	CASVQGDVVTDTQYF	TGCGCCAGCGTCCAGGGGGATGTAGTCACAGATACGCAGTATTTT
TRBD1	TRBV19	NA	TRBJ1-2	CASSPGTAYGYTF	TGTGCCAGTAGTCCCGGGACAGCCTATGGCTACACCTTC
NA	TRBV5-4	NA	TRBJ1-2	CASTTRASWGYTF	TGTGCCAGCACCACTCGTGCTAGTTGGGGCTACACCTTC
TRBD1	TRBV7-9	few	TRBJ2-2	CASTLGQGASGELFF	TGTGCCAGCACCCTCGGGCAGGGGGCAAGCGGGGAGCTGTTTTTT
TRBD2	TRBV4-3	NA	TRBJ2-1	CASSQEMGLAGGPGNEQFF	TGCGCCAGCAGCCAAGAAATGGGACTAGCGGGAGGGCCTGGCAATGAGCAGTTCTTC
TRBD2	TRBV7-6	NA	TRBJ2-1	CASSPSGSSYNEQFF	TGTGCCAGCAGCCCTAGCGGGAGCTCCTACAATGAGCAGTTCTTC
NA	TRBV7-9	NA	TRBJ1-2	CASSKWGLGDTNYGYTF	TGTGCCAGCAGCAAGTGGGGCTTGGGTGATACTAACTATGGCTACACCTTC
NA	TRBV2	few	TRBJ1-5	CASGGVTQHF	TGTGCCAGTGGGGGGGTGACCCAGCATTTT
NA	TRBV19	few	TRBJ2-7	CASSISDFSYEQYF	TGTGCCAGTAGTATATCGGACTTCTCCTACGAGCAGTACTTC
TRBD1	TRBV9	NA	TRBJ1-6	CASSSGYRGYNSPLHF	TGTGCCAGCAGCTCGGGTTACAGGGGATATAATTCACCCCTCCACTTT
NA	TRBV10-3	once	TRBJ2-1	CAISESGSSYNEQFF	TGTGCCATCAGTGAGTCGGGGAGCTCCTACAATGAGCAGTTCTTC
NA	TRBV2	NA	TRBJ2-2	CASSAREYGELFF	TGTGCCAGCAGTGCCCGGGAGTACGGGGAGCTGTTTTTT
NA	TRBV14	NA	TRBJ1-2	CASSPGLNYGYTF	TGTGCCAGCAGCCCCGGTCTCAACTATGGCTACACCTTC
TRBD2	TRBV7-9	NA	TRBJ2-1	CASSLPSGRRSYNEQFF	TGTGCCAGCAGCTTACCTAGCGGGAGAAGGTCCTACAATGAGCAGTTCTTC
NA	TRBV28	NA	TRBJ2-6	CASSLWGSSGANVLTF	TGTGCCAGCAGTTTATGGGGGAGCTCTGGGGCCAACGTCCTGACTTTC
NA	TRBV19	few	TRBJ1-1	CASSSGTALSEAFF	TGTGCCAGTAGTTCAGGGACGGCATTATCTGAAGCTTTCTTT
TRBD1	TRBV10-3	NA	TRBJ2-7	CAISGQGSYEQYF	TGTGCCATCAGTGGACAGGGGAGTTACGAGCAGTACTTC
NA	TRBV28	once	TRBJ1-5	CASSLRLQPQHF	TGTGCCAGCAGTTTACGGCTTCAGCCCCAGCATTTT
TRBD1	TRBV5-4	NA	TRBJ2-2	CASRAGTGGTGELFF	TGTGCCAGCAGAGCCGGGACAGGGGGAACCGGGGAGCTGTTTTTT
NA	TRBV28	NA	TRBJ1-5	CASSPSPAGRGFAQPQHF	TGTGCCAGCAGTCCCTCCCCGGCTGGACGCGGGTTCGCTCAGCCCCAGCATTTT
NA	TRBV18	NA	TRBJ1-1	CASSPPGESEAFF	TGTGCCAGCTCACCACCGGGCGAGTCTGAAGCTTTCTTT
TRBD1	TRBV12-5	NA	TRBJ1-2	CASAGDSPYGYTF	TGTGCTAGTGCTGGGGACAGTCCCTATGGCTACACCTTC
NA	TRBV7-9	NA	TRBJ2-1	CASSLGWGDEQFF	TGTGCCAGCAGCTTGGGTTGGGGGGATGAGCAGTTCTTC
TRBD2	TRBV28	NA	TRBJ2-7	CASSTGTSGYREQYF	TGTGCCAGCAGTACCGGGACTAGCGGATATAGGGAGCAGTACTTC
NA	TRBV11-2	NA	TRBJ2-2	CASSGRRGGGELFF	TGTGCCAGCAGCGGCCGGCGGGGTGGCGGGGAGCTGTTTTTT